This is a list of T cell receptor beta chains from one sample in a study of blood T cell repertoires in COVID-19. Clones were sequenced by immunoSEQ multiplex PCR, and TCRdb holds only the in-frame ones, with some missing. Here the sample spans some 250,000 clones, 70% to 90% being singletons. The sample was peripheral blood. These receptors were taken from a woman in her seventies with active or convalescent COVID-19. The CDR3 runs from the conserved cysteine through the conserved F or W. The D gene is left open where the match is weak. Not all rows give a size; the values are once, few, many and, for expanded clones, a class.

D gene: .
clone size: .
J gene: TRBJ2-5
V gene: TRBV24-1
CDR3 protein: CATGGAFETQYF
CDR3 DNA: TGTGCCACCGGGGGGGCCTTTGAGACCCAGTACTTC

D gene: .
clone size: once
J gene: TRBJ2-5
V gene: TRBV9
CDR3 protein: CASDHAGTQYF
CDR3 DNA: TGTGCCAGCGACCATGCAGGGACCCAGTACTTC

D gene: TRBD2
clone size: .
J gene: TRBJ2-1
V gene: TRBV3-1/TRBV3-2
CDR3 protein: CASSQAPRGGLDNEQFF
CDR3 DNA: TGTGCCAGCAGCCAAGCCCCTCGGGGGGGCCTGGACAATGAGCAGTTCTTC

D gene: TRBD1
clone size: .
J gene: TRBJ2-1
V gene: TRBV3-1/TRBV3-2
CDR3 protein: CASSQARTGLADNEQFF
CDR3 DNA: TGTGCCAGCAGCCAAGCGCGGACAGGGCTGGCGGACAATGAGCAGTTCTTC

D gene: .
clone size: .
J gene: TRBJ2-3
V gene: TRBV19
CDR3 protein: CASSIPGLRDTQYF
CDR3 DNA: TGTGCCAGTAGTATCCCGGGACTCCGAGATACGCAGTATTTT

D gene: TRBD1
clone size: .
J gene: TRBJ1-2
V gene: TRBV24-1
CDR3 protein: CATSDPGQGNGYTF
CDR3 DNA: TGTGCCACCAGTGATCCGGGACAGGGGAATGGCTACACCTTC

D gene: .
clone size: .
J gene: TRBJ2-1
V gene: TRBV29-1
CDR3 protein: CSVWEVLREQFF
CDR3 DNA: TGCAGCGTCTGGGAGGTCCTAAGGGAGCAGTTCTTC

D gene: .
clone size: .
J gene: TRBJ1-3
V gene: TRBV9
CDR3 protein: CASSGGRNTIYF
CDR3 DNA: TGTGCCAGCAGCGGGGGCCGAAACACCATATATTTT

D gene: .
clone size: .
J gene: TRBJ1-1
V gene: TRBV2
CDR3 protein: CASSLSAFF
CDR3 DNA: TGTGCCAGCAGCCTCTCTGCTTTCTTT

D gene: .
clone size: .
J gene: TRBJ1-6
V gene: TRBV4-1
CDR3 protein: CASALLPGALGSYNSPLHF
CDR3 DNA: TGCGCCAGCGCCCTCTTACCAGGGGCCCTTGGCTCCTATAATTCACCCCTCCACTTT

D gene: .
clone size: once
J gene: TRBJ2-7
V gene: TRBV5-1
CDR3 protein: CASSLDITSQGEQYF
CDR3 DNA: TGCGCCAGCAGCTTGGATATAACATCCCAGGGGGAGCAGTACTTC

D gene: .
clone size: .
J gene: TRBJ1-3
V gene: TRBV29-1
CDR3 protein: CSLRSGNTIYF
CDR3 DNA: TGCAGCCTACGGTCCGGAAACACCATATATTTT

D gene: .
clone size: once
J gene: TRBJ1-1
V gene: TRBV7-6
CDR3 protein: CASSRRTVKFNTEAFF
CDR3 DNA: TGTGCCAGCAGTCGGAGGACAGTAAAGTTTAACACTGAAGCTTTCTTT

D gene: .
clone size: few
J gene: TRBJ1-5
V gene: TRBV7-9
CDR3 protein: CASSHRDQPQHF
CDR3 DNA: TGTGCCAGCAGTCACAGGGATCAGCCCCAGCATTTT

D gene: .
clone size: once
J gene: TRBJ2-7
V gene: TRBV5-3
CDR3 protein: CARSAEQGSYEQYF
CDR3 DNA: TGTGCCAGAAGCGCAGAACAGGGATCCTACGAGCAGTACTTC

D gene: .
clone size: few
J gene: TRBJ1-2
V gene: TRBV29-1
CDR3 protein: CSVARDYGYTF
CDR3 DNA: TGCAGCGTTGCCAGGGACTATGGCTACACCTTC

D gene: TRBD1
clone size: once
J gene: TRBJ2-3
V gene: TRBV11-1
CDR3 protein: CASSSRQGALTDTQYF
CDR3 DNA: TGTGCCAGCAGCTCCCGACAGGGGGCCCTCACAGATACGCAGTATTTT

D gene: .
clone size: .
J gene: TRBJ2-2
V gene: TRBV9
CDR3 protein: CASSVRSANTGELFF
CDR3 DNA: TGTGCCAGCAGCGTGCGGTCCGCGAACACCGGGGAGCTGTTTTTT

D gene: TRBD1
clone size: .
J gene: TRBJ2-1
V gene: TRBV5-1
CDR3 protein: CASSSGTGNHNEQFF
CDR3 DNA: TGCGCCAGCAGCTCCGGGACAGGGAACCACAATGAGCAGTTCTTC

D gene: TRBD1
clone size: .
J gene: TRBJ1-4
V gene: TRBV18
CDR3 protein: CASSLNRGGTREKLFF
CDR3 DNA: TGTGCCAGCTCACTTAACAGGGGAGGTACTCGCGAAAAACTGTTTTTT

D gene: .
clone size: .
J gene: TRBJ2-5
V gene: TRBV19
CDR3 protein: CASSPLRGWKTQYF
CDR3 DNA: TGTGCCAGTAGTCCCCTGAGGGGGTGGAAGACCCAGTACTTC

D gene: .
clone size: .
J gene: TRBJ1-2
V gene: TRBV5-5
CDR3 protein: CASSLDRANFYGYTF
CDR3 DNA: TGTGCCAGCAGCTTGGACAGGGCCAACTTCTATGGCTACACCTTC

D gene: TRBD1
clone size: .
J gene: TRBJ1-1
V gene: TRBV5-4
CDR3 protein: CASSRRQGGNTEAFF
CDR3 DNA: TGTGCCAGCAGCAGAAGACAGGGGGGGAACACTGAAGCTTTCTTT

D gene: .
clone size: .
J gene: TRBJ1-5
V gene: TRBV2
CDR3 protein: CASRLDAGYQPQHF
CDR3 DNA: TGTGCCAGCAGACTTGACGCAGGGTATCAGCCCCAGCATTTT

D gene: .
clone size: .
J gene: TRBJ1-1
V gene: TRBV9
CDR3 protein: CASSAGFPNTEAFF
CDR3 DNA: TGTGCCAGCAGCGCAGGTTTTCCGAACACTGAAGCTTTCTTT

D gene: .
clone size: .
J gene: TRBJ1-5
V gene: TRBV6-4
CDR3 protein: CASSEREDQPQHF
CDR3 DNA: TGTGCCAGCAGTGAGAGGGAGGATCAGCCCCAGCATTTT

D gene: .
clone size: .
J gene: TRBJ1-6
V gene: TRBV6-5
CDR3 protein: CASSYQGGSSPLHF
CDR3 DNA: TGTGCCAGCAGTTACCAGGGAGGTAGTTCACCCCTCCACTTT

D gene: .
clone size: .
J gene: TRBJ2-5
V gene: TRBV21-1
CDR3 protein: CASSKGDRVKETQYF
CDR3 DNA: TGTGCCAGCAGCAAAGGGGACAGGGTAAAAGAGACCCAGTACTTC

D gene: .
clone size: few
J gene: TRBJ2-5
V gene: TRBV6-6
CDR3 protein: CASSRSGTPQETQYF
CDR3 DNA: TGTGCCAGCAGTCGATCCGGGACACCTCAAGAGACCCAGTACTTC

D gene: .
clone size: .
J gene: TRBJ2-5
V gene: TRBV7-9
CDR3 protein: CASSLDGRGQETQYF
CDR3 DNA: TGTGCCAGCAGCTTAGATGGCAGGGGACAAGAGACCCAGTACTTC

D gene: .
clone size: .
J gene: TRBJ1-5
V gene: TRBV18
CDR3 protein: CASSRGSDQPQHF
CDR3 DNA: TGTGCCAGCTCGCGGGGGAGCGATCAGCCCCAGCATTTT

D gene: .
clone size: .
J gene: TRBJ1-4
V gene: TRBV24-1
CDR3 protein: CATSGGQEEKLFF
CDR3 DNA: TGTGCCACCAGTGGGGGGCAGGAAGAAAAACTGTTTTTT

D gene: TRBD2
clone size: .
J gene: TRBJ2-1
V gene: TRBV18
CDR3 protein: CASATSASSYNEQFF
CDR3 DNA: TGTGCCAGCGCTACTAGCGCAAGCTCCTACAATGAGCAGTTCTTC

D gene: TRBD1
clone size: few
J gene: TRBJ1-1
V gene: TRBV6-1
CDR3 protein: CASSERQGGTEAFF
CDR3 DNA: TGTGCCAGCAGTGAAAGACAGGGGGGCACTGAAGCTTTCTTT

D gene: TRBD2
clone size: .
J gene: TRBJ2-1
V gene: TRBV24-1
CDR3 protein: CATSGLAVGDNEQFF
CDR3 DNA: TGTGCCACCAGTGGTCTAGCGGTTGGAGACAATGAGCAGTTCTTC

D gene: TRBD2
clone size: .
J gene: TRBJ2-7
V gene: TRBV11-2
CDR3 protein: CASGLAGGPYEQYF
CDR3 DNA: TGTGCCAGCGGGCTAGCGGGGGGCCCCTACGAGCAGTACTTC

D gene: TRBD1
clone size: .
J gene: TRBJ2-3
V gene: TRBV29-1
CDR3 protein: CSVKGPGTGVGTDTQYF
CDR3 DNA: TGCAGCGTCAAAGGACCCGGGACAGGGGTTGGCACAGATACGCAGTATTTT